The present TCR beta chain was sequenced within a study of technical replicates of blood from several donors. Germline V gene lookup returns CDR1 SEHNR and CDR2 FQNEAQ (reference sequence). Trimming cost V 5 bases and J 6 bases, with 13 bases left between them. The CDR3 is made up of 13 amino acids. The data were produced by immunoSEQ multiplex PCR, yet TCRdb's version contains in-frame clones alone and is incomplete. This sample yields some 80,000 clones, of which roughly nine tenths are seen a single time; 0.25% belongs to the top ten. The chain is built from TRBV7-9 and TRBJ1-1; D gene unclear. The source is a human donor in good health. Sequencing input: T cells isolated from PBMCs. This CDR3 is CASSPRLDAEAFF. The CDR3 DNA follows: TGTGCCAGCAGCCCCCGACTAGATGCTGAAGCTTTCTTT.